The 23 T cell receptor beta chains below were found in one sample sequenced in a study of T cells after yellow fever vaccination. TCRdb fed the 5' RACE reads into MiXCR, producing one record per CDR3 protein. The table records fewer than 400,000 distinct CDR3 sequences, approximately 6% of them present only once. The source was PBMCs, collected 5 days after the yellow fever booster vaccination. These receptors originate from a man under 40 who received the YFV17D yellow fever vaccine.

The chain has TRBV12-3 or TRBV12-4 and TRBJ1-2; weak D call: TRBD1 (6 bases). CDR3 size: 15 residues. V was clipped by 5 bases and J by 2 bases, with 15 bases between them. CDR3 bases: TGTGCCAGCAGTGTAGGGCGGGGGCGAAACTATGGCTACACCTTC. Its protein is CASSVGRGRNYGYTF.

This clonotype was counted at least ten times. Its ends do not fully match the called genes, so a read error is possible. The chain links TRBV18 to TRBJ1-4; tentative D call: TRBD1 (6 bases). This CDR3 comprises 15 residues. CDR1 KGHSH and CDR2 LQKENI come from the germline V gene. The chain's CDR3 is CASSPPAGAGEKLFF. The CDR3 nucleotides read TGTGCCAGCTCCCCACCAGCGGGGGCCGGAGAAAAACTGTTTTTT.

This clonotype was seen many times. This chain joins TRBV7-2 and TRBJ1-1, with unresolved D. Germline loops: CDR1 SGHTA, CDR2 FQGNSA. The germline V and J ends were trimmed by 3 bases and 1 base, with 3 bases remaining between them. The CDR3 extends over 12 amino acids. The CDR3 sequence: CASSFKNTEAFF. The CDR3, as DNA: TGTGCCAGCAGCTTCAAGAACACTGAAGCTTTCTTT.

This clonotype appeared a few times. The chain combines TRBV11-2 with TRBJ2-3; 10 nucleotides align to TRBD1. With V trimmed by 3 bases and J by 2 bases, 11 bases remained unmatched. The CDR3 spans 18 residues. In germline, CDR1 is SGHAT, CDR2 FQNNGV. The CDR3 DNA follows: TGTGCCAGCAGCTTGGGACAGGGGCCACTCGTTGCCACAGATACGCAGTATTTT. Translated: CASSLGQGPLVATDTQYF.

The table lists this clonotype with many counts. The gene calls are TRBV20-1 and TRBJ2-7, with 8 bases aligning to TRBD1. Germline trimming cut 6 bases from V and 4 bases from J; bases unmatched to any gene: 17. The CDR3 has 16 residues. CDR1 and CDR2 from the germline V gene are DFQATT and SNEGSKA (reference sequence). CDR3 nucleotide sequence: TGCAGTGCAACGGGATTAGGGACAGGCCTGATATACGAGCAGTACTTC. Protein product: CSATGLGTGLIYEQYF.

This clonotype has at least ten counts. CDR3: CASSFRQGAGGEQFF. CDR3 in DNA: TGTGCCAGCAGTTTTCGACAGGGGGCTGGTGGTGAGCAGTTCTTC. This chain uses TRBV12-3 or TRBV12-4 with TRBJ2-1; TRBD1 matches 10 bases. The junction had 8 bases not matched to a gene; V was cut back by 3 bases and J by 9 bases. The CDR3 loop spans 15 amino acids.

The chain uses TRBV3-1 and TRBJ2-3, with 11 bases identical to TRBD2. J was trimmed by 5 bases and V by 6 bases; bases with no gene match: 7. The CDR3 consists of 15 residues. Looked up from germline, CDR1 is LGHDT and CDR2 is YNNKEL (reference sequence). CDR3 sequence reads: CASRETGTSGDTQYF. CDR3 in DNA: TGTGCCAGCAGGGAAACCGGGACTAGCGGAGATACGCAGTATTTT.

This clonotype has only a few counts. The gene calls are TRBV5-4 and TRBJ1-4; D may be TRBD1 (6 bases). This CDR3 region has 15 residues. CDR1 and CDR2 from the germline V gene are SGHNT and YYREEE (reference sequence). V was pared by 0 bases and J by 6 bases, with 12 bases between. DNA for the CDR3: TGTGCCAGCAGCTTGGAGGGGGGCGCGGATGAAAAACTGTTTTTT. Its protein product is CASSLEGGADEKLFF.

This chain connects TRBV10-3 to TRBJ2-1; TRBD2 aligns across 8 bases. CDR3 length: 16 amino acids. Germline V gene lookup returns CDR1 ENHRY and CDR2 SYGVKD. V dropped 2 bases and J dropped 10; count of bases not matched to a gene: 13. The CDR3 loop reads CAISEPPGLEHLEQFF. In nucleotides, the CDR3 is TGTGCCATCAGTGAGCCTCCGGGACTAGAACACCTCGAGCAGTTCTTC.

In this sample, this clonotype turned up a few times. The chain combines TRBV4-2 with TRBJ2-7, with 9 bases fitting TRBD1. The CDR3 spans 15 residues. V shed 5 bases, J shed 3 bases, and the junction held 8 bases outside the gene matches. The V gene's germline CDR1 is LGHNA and CDR2 YNFKEQ. The CDR3 DNA is TGTGCCAGCAGCTCGGCCGGGACAGGGTACTACGAGCAGTACTTC. It codes for CASSSAGTGYYEQYF.

The chain links TRBV20-1 to TRBJ2-2; D unclear. Germline V gene sequence: CDR1 DFQATT, CDR2 SNEGSKA (reference sequence). The CDR3 runs 17 residues. V was cut by 2 bases and J by 1 base, with 17 bases left in between. CDR3 region: CSARPYSRAVNTGELFF. For the CDR3, the DNA is TGCAGTGCTAGACCCTACAGCCGGGCCGTGAACACCGGGGAGCTGTTTTTT.

This clonotype came up many times. The chain's CDR3 is CASSAQGSQETQYF. The DNA of the CDR3 is TGTGCCAGCAGCGCACAGGGATCCCAAGAGACCCAGTACTTC. The rearrangement uses TRBV5-6 and TRBJ2-5; TRBD1 might be the D (6 bases). Trimming removed 4 bases at V and 1 base at J, with 11 bases between. CDR1 is SGHDT, CDR2 YYEEEE, per germline. The CDR3 runs 14 residues.

This clonotype turned up a few times. This sequence joins TRBV5-8 and TRBJ1-2; D possibly corresponds to TRBD1 (5 bases). V lost 1 base and J 4 bases, leaving 8 bases between the germline ends. CDR3 length equals 13 residues. Germline CDR1 and CDR2: SGHTS and YDEGEE. CDR3 protein: CASSLKGSYGYTF. In nucleotides, the CDR3 is TGTGCCAGCAGCTTGAAGGGGTCCTATGGCTACACCTTC.

This clonotype has more than one count but fewer than ten. The J gene is TRBJ1-4, the V gene TRBV4-2; D may be TRBD1 (5 bases). Germline lookup yields CDR1 LGHNA and CDR2 YNFKEQ. V was clipped by 2 bases and J by 15 bases, with 19 bases between them. The CDR3 sequence is 14 residues long. The CDR3 spells CASSQRFGGELLFF. The DNA of the CDR3 is TGTGCCAGCAGCCAACGATTCGGGGGGGAACTTTTGTTTTTT.

The table lists this clonotype with a few counts. The V and J genes are TRBV7-9 and TRBJ2-1, with a weak D call TRBD2 (6 bases). Germline V gene sequence: CDR1 SEHNR, CDR2 FQNEAQ (reference sequence). CDR3 length equals 16 residues. V gave up 5 bases and J gave up 5 bases, with 19 bases separating them. CDR3 bases: TGTGCCAGCAGCAGCGGAAGGGCTTGGGAGGACAATGAGCAGTTCTTC. It is translated as CASSSGRAWEDNEQFF.

This clonotype has a handful of counts. The CDR3 bases are TGTGCCAGCAGCTCACAGGATTCACCCCTCCACTTT. Protein sequence: CASSSQDSPLHF. The chain uses TRBV5-4 and TRBJ1-6; a possible D gene is TRBD1 (5 bases). The V gene's germline CDR1 is SGHNT and CDR2 YYREEE (reference sequence). Trimming stripped 3 bases from V and 8 bases from J, with 6 bases between. There are 12 residues in the CDR3.

In its sample, this clonotype was seen many times. This rearrangement joins TRBV20-1 to TRBJ2-3; TRBD2 aligns across 14 bases. Germline V CDR1 and CDR2: DFQATT, SNEGSKA (reference sequence). Trimming cost V 3 bases and J 5 bases; bases outside gene matches: 7. The CDR3 covers 16 residues. The CDR3 loop is CSASFDGLAGGDTQYF. The DNA for the CDR3 is TGCAGTGCTAGCTTCGACGGACTAGCGGGAGGAGATACGCAGTATTTT.

V is TRBV6-1 and J is TRBJ1-5; 7 bases match TRBD1. The ends lost 6 bases at V and 6 bases at J; junction bases unmatched: 5. The germline CDR1 and CDR2 sequences are MNHNS and SASEGT. The CDR3 is made up of 13 amino acids. CDR3 DNA sequence: TGTGCCAGCAGCCCGACAGGGAGTCAGCCCCAGCATTTT. It encodes CASSPTGSQPQHF.

In its sample, this clonotype was seen many times. The rearrangement links TRBV4-3 to TRBJ2-1, with 9 bases lining up with TRBD1. The CDR3 has 15 amino acids. The germline CDR1 and CDR2 sequences are LGHNA and YSLEER. The V segment lost 4 bases and the J segment 5 bases; nucleotides outside the gene matches: 6. The CDR3 loop reads CASSPSGQGHNEQFF. CDR3 nucleotide sequence: TGCGCCAGCAGCCCGTCGGGACAGGGACACAATGAGCAGTTCTTC.

The chain joins TRBV7-3 to TRBJ1-1; the match to TRBD1 covers 10 bases. Losses at the gene ends were 3 bases for V and 0 bases for J; bases not matched to a gene: 4. Germline-derived CDR1 and CDR2 are SGHTA and FQGTGA. The CDR3 spans 16 residues. Here the CDR3 DNA reads TGTGCCAGCAGCTTCGGGGACAGGGGCCTGAACACTGAAGCTTTCTTT. Translation gives CASSFGDRGLNTEAFF.

This clonotype occurred many times. The chain combines TRBV29-1 with TRBJ2-5, with a tentative D call TRBD2 (6 bases). Germline CDR1 and CDR2: SQVTM and ANQGSEA. CDR3 size: 12 residues. V lost 7 bases and J 1 base, leaving 10 bases between the germline ends. The CDR3 nucleotides read TGCAGCGCCCGCGGGGTCCAAGAGACCCAGTACTTC. Its translation is CSARGVQETQYF. The full variable domain, with the rest looked up from reference TRBV29-1 and TRBJ2-5, is SAVISQKPSRDICQRGTSLTIQCQVDSQVTMMFWYRQQPGQSLTLIATANQGSEATYESGFVIDKFPISRPNLTFSTLTVSNMSPEDSSIYLCSARGVQETQYFGPGTRLLVL.

The chain employs TRBV6-6 and TRBJ2-5; 8 bases are a match to TRBD2. This CDR3 has 12 amino acids. V lost 6 bases and J lost 3; bases outside the gene matches: 0. Germline lookup yields CDR1 MNHNY and CDR2 SVGAGI (reference sequence). In nucleotides, the CDR3 is TGTGCCAGCAGACTAGCGGAAGAGACCCAGTACTTC. Its translation is CASRLAEETQYF.

The J gene is TRBJ2-7, the V gene TRBV28; 9 nucleotides align to TRBD1. This CDR3 contains 14 residues. After removal of 8 bases from V and 4 bases from J, the junction contained 9 bases not matched to a gene. CDR1 and CDR2 from the germline V gene are MDHEN and SYDVKM. CDR3: CASFPGQGLYEQYF. CDR3 sequence (DNA): TGTGCCAGCTTCCCGGGACAGGGCTTGTACGAGCAGTACTTC.